A single sample is the source of the 30 T cell receptor beta chains below, sequenced in a study of blood T cell repertoires in COVID-19. Sequencing was performed with immunoSEQ multiplex PCR; in TCRdb, only in-frame clones are kept and a portion is missing. The sample has about 400,000 clones; roughly 91% are singletons. Sample: PBMCs or T cells enriched from blood (not recorded which). The receptor source for this set is a woman in her 30s who had recovered from COVID-19.

The V gene is TRBV7-2, the J gene TRBJ2-2; 10 bases are a match to TRBD2. The CDR3 extends over 14 amino acids. V was pared by 7 bases and J by 6 bases, with 5 bases of the junction left unmatched. Germline CDR1 is SGHTA and CDR2 is FQGNSA. CDR3 in DNA: TGTGCCAGCACCTCTAGCGGGGGCCCCGGGGAGCTGTTTTTT. This translates into CASTSSGGPGELFF.

V usage is TRBV21-1 and J usage is TRBJ2-1; TRBD1 reflects the table's D call only, with no check against the DNA. TRBV21-1 is described as a pseudogene. The CDR3 contains 17 residues. The CDR3 DNA sequence: TGTGCCAGCAGCAAAGCGCCCCCGACGCGGACATACAATGAGCAGTTCTTC. Encoded protein: CASSKAPPTRTYNEQFF.

This chain connects TRBV27 to TRBJ1-2; unclear D gene. Deletions cut 9 bases from V and 1 base from J, with 18 bases between. Germline assignment: CDR1 MNHEY and CDR2 SMNVEV (reference sequence). The CDR3 contains 15 residues. The CDR3 reads CARANREEDNYGYTF. CDR3 nucleotides: TGTGCCAGGGCGAATAGAGAGGAGGATAACTATGGCTACACCTTC.

This chain connects TRBV19 to TRBJ1-4; no clear D gene. V was trimmed by 3 bases and J by 7 bases, leaving 12 bases between them. The CDR3 has 14 amino acids. Germline V lookup: CDR1 LNHDA, CDR2 SQIVND (reference sequence). CDR3 in amino acids: CASSIAGLFEKLFF. The CDR3 DNA sequence: TGTGCCAGTAGTATCGCGGGGTTATTTGAAAAACTGTTTTTT. Looking up the rest from reference TRBV19 and TRBJ1-4 gives the full variable domain: DGGITQSPKYLFRKEGQNVTLSCEQNLNHDAMYWYRQDPGQGLRLIYYSQIVNDFQKGDIAEGYSVSREKKESFPLTVTSAQKNPTAFYLCASSIAGLFEKLFFGSGTQLSVL.

V usage is TRBV7-2 and J usage is TRBJ2-5; the D gene is possibly TRBD2 (5 bases). Trimming cost V 3 bases and J 5 bases, with 10 bases left between them. Germline V lookup: CDR1 SGHTA, CDR2 FQGNSA. The CDR3 is 13 amino acids. The CDR3 here is CASSFGGWETQYF. CDR3 coding DNA: TGTGCCAGCAGCTTCGGAGGATGGGAGACCCAGTACTTC. The variable domain in full, completed from reference TRBV7-2 and TRBJ2-5, reads GAGVSQSPSNKVTEKGKDVELRCDPISGHTALYWYRQSLGQGLEFLIYFQGNSAPDKSGLPSDRFSAERTGGSVSTLTIQRTQQEDSAVYLCASSFGGWETQYFGPGTRLLVL.

The chain has TRBV19 and TRBJ1-5; 9 bases agree with TRBD1. The CDR3 is made up of 16 amino acids. Germline CDR1 LNHDA, CDR2 SQIVND (reference sequence). The chain's CDR3 is CAVGTGKTYSNQPQHF. CDR3 nucleotide sequence: TGTGCAGTAGGGACAGGGAAGACCTATAGCAATCAGCCCCAGCATTTT.

This clone was recorded once. The chain couples TRBV27 to TRBJ1-2; 9 positions agree with TRBD1. With V trimmed by 5 bases and J by 13 bases, 11 bases remained unmatched. The CDR3 contains 13 residues. CDR1 MNHEY and CDR2 SMNVEV come from the germline V gene (reference sequence). The DNA for the CDR3 is TGTGCCAGCAGTCCACAGGGGGCCCGAGAGACCACCTTC. As protein: CASSPQGARETTF.

The V call is TRBV5-1, the J call TRBJ1-3, with 11 positions matching TRBD1. The CDR3 is 14 amino acids. V gave up 4 bases and J gave up 6 bases; unmatched junction bases: 3. The V gene's germline CDR1 is SGHRS and CDR2 YFSETQ. CDR3 DNA sequence: TGCGCCAGCAGCCGGGGACAGGGGGAAAACACCATATATTTT. Amino acids: CASSRGQGENTIYF. The variable domain in full, completed from reference TRBV5-1 and TRBJ1-3, reads KAGVTQTPRYLIKTRGQQVTLSCSPISGHRSVSWYQQTPGQGLQFLFEYFSETQRNKGNFPGRFSGRQFSNSRSEMNVSTLELGDSALYLCASSRGQGENTIYFGEGSWLTVV.

The chain links TRBV19 to TRBJ2-1; TRBD1 aligns across 12 bases. V lost 10 bases to trimming and J lost 10 bases; unmatched junction nucleotides: 14. The CDR3 covers 15 residues. The germline CDR1 and CDR2 sequences are LNHDA and SQIVND (reference sequence). CDR3 bases: TGTGCCACCCAACCCGGGGACAGGGGGCCTCACGAGCAGTTCTTC. This encodes CATQPGDRGPHEQFF.

This clone was recorded once. The chain joins TRBV19 to TRBJ2-1; no reliable D call. Germline values: CDR1 LNHDA, CDR2 SQIVND (reference sequence). V shed 6 bases and J shed 5 bases, with 11 bases lying between them. This CDR3 contains 13 residues. CDR3 residues: CASRLTFNNEQFF. For the CDR3, the DNA is TGTGCCAGTAGATTGACTTTTAACAATGAGCAGTTCTTC.

The rearrangement joins TRBV5-1 to TRBJ2-3; TRBD1 matches at 8 bases. CDR3 length: 12 residues. Trimming at V came to 3 bases and at J to 8 bases, leaving 2 bases not matched to a gene. Germline assignment: CDR1 SGHRS and CDR2 YFSETQ. CDR3 nucleotides: TGCGCCAGCAGCTCTACAGGGGGTACGCAGTATTTT. It translates to CASSSTGGTQYF.

In this sample, this clone turned up once. The genes are TRBV5-4 and TRBJ1-2; no clear D. V lost 7 bases and J 4 bases, leaving 20 bases between the germline ends. The CDR3 covers 15 residues. Looked up from germline, CDR1 is SGHNT and CDR2 is YYREEE (reference sequence). The CDR3 bases are TGTGCCAGCTCCCCAGCCGCCCAGGCGAGCTATGGCTACACCTTC. It codes for CASSPAAQASYGYTF.

The chain carries TRBV28 and TRBJ2-5; D ambiguous. Between the trimmed V and J ends, which lost 7 bases and 3 bases, there was a span of 15 bases. Germline V gene lookup returns CDR1 MDHEN and CDR2 SYDVKM. This CDR3 has 14 residues. Written as DNA, the CDR3 is TGTGCCAGCAAAACTACCGTTGCAAAAGAGACCCAGTACTTC. As protein: CASKTTVAKETQYF.

The V and J genes are TRBV7-2 and TRBJ1-1; D may be TRBD1 (6 bases). Germline CDR1 is SGHTA and CDR2 is FQGNSA. The germline V and J ends were trimmed by 3 bases and 3 bases, with 14 bases remaining between them. CDR3 length: 15 amino acids. The CDR3 nucleotides read TGTGCCAGCAGCTTCGCGGGGGCGTTGTACACTGAAGCTTTCTTT. Amino acid sequence: CASSFAGALYTEAFF.

This clone was detected only a few times. The rearrangement joins TRBV30 to TRBJ1-3; D gene uncertain. Germline lookup yields CDR1 GTSNPN and CDR2 SVGIG (reference sequence). Trimming pared 8 bases from V and 2 bases from J, leaving 16 bases between. This CDR3 is built from 14 residues. In DNA form, the CDR3 reads TGTGCCGGAATACACCAGGCGCCTGGAAACACCATATATTTT. Encoded protein: CAGIHQAPGNTIYF.

The chain is built from TRBV10-1 and TRBJ1-1; D perhaps matches TRBD1 (5 bases). The CDR3 spans 14 residues. Trimming stripped 6 bases from V and 4 bases from J, with 15 bases between. Germline CDR1 is WNHNN and CDR2 is SYGVQD (reference sequence). DNA of the CDR3: TGCGCCAGCAGGCTTCAGGGTCTATTCACTGAAGCTTTCTTT. Its protein product is CASRLQGLFTEAFF.

This rearrangement joins TRBV15 to TRBJ2-7; D gene unclear. From germline, CDR1 is LNHNV and CDR2 YYDKDF (reference sequence). The CDR3 extends over 14 amino acids. V dropped 6 bases and J dropped 2 bases, with 14 bases sitting between them. The CDR3 nucleotides read TGTGCCACCAGTCGTCTCGGCGGCACCTACGAGCAGTACTTC. It specifies CATSRLGGTYEQYF.

The genes are TRBV2 and TRBJ2-7, with D possibly TRBD1 on 5 matching bases. This CDR3 is built from 15 residues. Germline V gene sequence: CDR1 SNHLY, CDR2 FYNNEI. Trimming shortened V by 1 base and J by 3 bases, and 13 bases separated the two germline ends. CDR3 in DNA: TGTGCCAGCAGTGAAGGGCTAAGGGGATTCTACGAGCAGTACTTC. Its translation: CASSEGLRGFYEQYF.

The V call is TRBV7-9, the J call TRBJ2-1; possible D gene TRBD2, 6 bases. With 1 base removed from V and 4 bases from J, the gap between germline ends came to 14 bases. This CDR3 contains 16 residues. From germline, CDR1 is SEHNR and CDR2 FQNEAQ (reference sequence). The CDR3: CASSLGSGRRYNEQFF. The CDR3 region has the DNA TGTGCCAGCAGCTTAGGAAGCGGGCGTCGGTACAATGAGCAGTTCTTC.

The chain links TRBV21-1 to TRBJ1-1; the listed D gene, TRBD1, was not tested against the DNA. TRBV21-1 constitutes a pseudogene. CDR3 size: 15 residues. This chain's CDR3 is CASSTPPAGGTEAFF. The CDR3 bases are TGTGCCAGCAGCACACCCCCGGCAGGGGGTACTGAAGCTTTCTTT.

CDR3 coding DNA: TGTGCCAGCACGGTAGCGGGAGGGGCAGATACGCAGTATTTT. As protein: CASTVAGGADTQYF. The V call is TRBV19, the J call TRBJ2-3; 11 nucleotides align to TRBD2. This CDR3 has 14 amino acids. V lost 9 bases, J lost 4 bases, and 6 bases stayed unmatched. Germline CDR1 LNHDA, CDR2 SQIVND (reference sequence).

The chain couples TRBV5-6 to TRBJ1-6, with D tentatively TRBD1 (6 bases). The CDR3 runs to 17 residues. Germline lookup yields CDR1 SGHDT and CDR2 YYEEEE. V lost 6 bases to trimming and J lost 0 bases, with 16 bases between them. The DNA of the CDR3 is TGTGCCAGCATATTGACAGGACAAAGCTCCTATAATTCACCCCTCCACTTT. It yields the protein CASILTGQSSYNSPLHF.

The rearrangement uses TRBV30 and TRBJ2-7; D might be TRBD1 (6 bases). Germline lookup yields CDR1 GTSNPN and CDR2 SVGIG (reference sequence). Deletions cut 0 bases from V and 6 bases from J, with 12 bases between. CDR3 length: 13 amino acids. The CDR3 coding sequence is TGTGCCTGGAGTGTGGGTCTAGGGGGCGAGCAGTACTTC. Its translation is CAWSVGLGGEQYF.

The V call is TRBV6-5, the J call TRBJ1-1, with TRBD1 matching 8 bases. This CDR3 has 13 residues. Germline lookup yields CDR1 MNHEY and CDR2 SVGAGI. After removal of 10 bases from V and 2 bases from J, the junction contained 6 bases not matched to a gene. The DNA for the CDR3 is TGTGCCACCCGGACAGGGCCCAACACTGAAGCTTTCTTT. Translated: CATRTGPNTEAFF.

The chain joins TRBV5-4 to TRBJ1-1; D possibly corresponds to TRBD1 (6 bases). Germline V gives CDR1 SGHNT, CDR2 YYREEE (reference sequence). Trimming removed 5 bases at V and 1 base at J, with 15 bases between. The CDR3 totals 15 residues. The CDR3 DNA sequence: TGTGCCAGCAGGACGATAAGGGGGACGAACACTGAAGCTTTCTTT. Amino acids: CASRTIRGTNTEAFF.

This sequence joins TRBV4-1 and TRBJ1-1, with unresolved D. Per the germline V gene, CDR1 is MGHRA and CDR2 is YSYEKL. V gave up 5 bases and J gave up 6 bases, with 16 bases separating them. CDR3 length: 14 residues. DNA of the CDR3: TGCGCCAGCAGCAATCGACACCGCTGGGCTGAAGCTTTCTTT. Encoded protein: CASSNRHRWAEAFF.

This clone was seen more than once but under ten times. The genes are TRBV5-5 and TRBJ1-5; possible D gene TRBD1, 6 bases. This CDR3 has 16 residues. Per the germline V gene, CDR1 is SGHKS and CDR2 is YYEKEE (reference sequence). Trimming left V 0 bases short and J 4 bases short, with 14 bases between. CDR3: CASSLEVFRGNQPQHF. The DNA for the CDR3 is TGTGCCAGCAGCTTGGAGGTCTTCAGGGGAAATCAGCCCCAGCATTTT.

The chain employs TRBV7-3 and TRBJ2-4, with 12 bases identical to TRBD1. This CDR3 is built from 15 residues. J was trimmed by 7 bases and V by 4 bases; bases with no gene match: 5. Germline V CDR1 and CDR2: SGHTA, FQGTGA. CDR3 loop: CASSYTGTGGNIQYF. The CDR3 DNA is TGTGCCAGCAGCTATACCGGGACAGGGGGCAACATTCAGTACTTC.

This clone was seen just once. The V call is TRBV15, the J call TRBJ1-2; TRBD1 matches at 8 bases. CDR1 and CDR2 (germline): LNHNV, YYDKDF (reference sequence). The CDR3 sequence is 13 residues long. J lost 8 bases, V lost 8 bases, and 10 bases had no gene match. CDR3 loop: CATDGQGRGGYTF. The CDR3 coding sequence is TGTGCCACCGACGGACAGGGCAGAGGAGGCTACACCTTC.

The rearrangement uses TRBV18 and TRBJ1-1; D remains ambiguous. In germline, CDR1 is KGHSH, CDR2 LQKENI. The CDR3 has 14 amino acids. V lost 5 bases to trimming and J lost 7 bases, with 17 bases between them. The chain's CDR3 is CASSSVPWGDEAFF. CDR3 nucleotide sequence: TGTGCCAGCTCATCCGTCCCATGGGGAGATGAAGCTTTCTTT. The variable domain in full, with the rest retrieved from reference TRBV18 and TRBJ1-1, is NAGVMQNPRHLVRRRGQEARLRCSPMKGHSHVYWYRQLPEEGLKFMVYLQKENIIDESGMPKERFSAEFPKEGPSILRIQQVVRGDSAAYFCASSSVPWGDEAFFGQGTRLTVV.